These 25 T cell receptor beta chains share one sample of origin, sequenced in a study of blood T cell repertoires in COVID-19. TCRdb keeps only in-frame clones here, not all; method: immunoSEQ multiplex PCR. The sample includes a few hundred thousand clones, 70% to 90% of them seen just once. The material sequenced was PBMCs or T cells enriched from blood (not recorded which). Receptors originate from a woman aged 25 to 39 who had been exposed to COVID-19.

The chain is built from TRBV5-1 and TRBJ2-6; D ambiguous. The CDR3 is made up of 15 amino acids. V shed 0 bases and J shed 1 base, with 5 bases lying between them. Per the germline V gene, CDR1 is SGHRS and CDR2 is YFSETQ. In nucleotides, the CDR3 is TGCGCCAGCAGCTTGGGCGTTTCTGGGGCCAACGTCCTGACTTTC. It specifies CASSLGVSGANVLTF.

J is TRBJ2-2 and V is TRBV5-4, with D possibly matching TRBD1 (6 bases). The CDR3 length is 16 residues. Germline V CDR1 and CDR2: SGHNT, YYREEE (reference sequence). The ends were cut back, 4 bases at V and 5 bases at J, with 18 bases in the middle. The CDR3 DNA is TGTGCCAGCAGCCGCAAATCACAGGGAAGAACCGGGGAGCTGTTTTTT. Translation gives CASSRKSQGRTGELFF.

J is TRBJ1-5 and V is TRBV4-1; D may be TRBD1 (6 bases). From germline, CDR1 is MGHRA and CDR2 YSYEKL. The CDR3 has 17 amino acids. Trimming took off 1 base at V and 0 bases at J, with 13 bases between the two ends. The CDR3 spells CASSQGGRGHSNQPQHF. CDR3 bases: TGCGCCAGCAGCCAAGGGGGGCGAGGGCATAGCAATCAGCCCCAGCATTTT.

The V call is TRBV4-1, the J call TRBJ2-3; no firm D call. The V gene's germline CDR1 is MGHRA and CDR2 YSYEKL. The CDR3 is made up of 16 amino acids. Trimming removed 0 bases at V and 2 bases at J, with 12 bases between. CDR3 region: CASSQDDQRPTDTQYF. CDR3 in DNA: TGCGCCAGCAGCCAAGATGATCAGCGCCCCACAGATACGCAGTATTTT.

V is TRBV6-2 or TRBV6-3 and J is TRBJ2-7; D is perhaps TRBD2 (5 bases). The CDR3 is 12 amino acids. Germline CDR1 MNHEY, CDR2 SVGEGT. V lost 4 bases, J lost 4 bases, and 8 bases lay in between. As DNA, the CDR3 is TGTGCCAGCAGTTCGACGGGATACGAGCAGTACTTC. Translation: CASSSTGYEQYF.

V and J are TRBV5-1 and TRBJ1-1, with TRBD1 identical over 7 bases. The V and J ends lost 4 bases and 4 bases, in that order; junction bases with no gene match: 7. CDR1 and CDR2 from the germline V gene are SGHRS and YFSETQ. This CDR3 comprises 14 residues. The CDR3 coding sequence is TGCGCCAGCAGCCCGCGACAGGGACTCACTGAAGCTTTCTTT. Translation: CASSPRQGLTEAFF.

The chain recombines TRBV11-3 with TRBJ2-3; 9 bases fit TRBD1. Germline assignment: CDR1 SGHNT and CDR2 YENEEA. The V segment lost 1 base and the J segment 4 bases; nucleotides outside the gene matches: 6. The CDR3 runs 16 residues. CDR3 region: CASSLARTGDADTQYF. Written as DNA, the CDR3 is TGTGCCAGCAGCTTAGCCCGGACAGGGGATGCAGATACGCAGTATTTT.

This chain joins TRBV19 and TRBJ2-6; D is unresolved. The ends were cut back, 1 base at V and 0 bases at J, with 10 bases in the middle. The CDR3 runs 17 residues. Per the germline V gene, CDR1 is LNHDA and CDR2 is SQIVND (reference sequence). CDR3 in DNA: TGTGCCAGTAGTATAGGGAGAGGTAGCTCTGGGGCCAACGTCCTGACTTTC. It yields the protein CASSIGRGSSGANVLTF.

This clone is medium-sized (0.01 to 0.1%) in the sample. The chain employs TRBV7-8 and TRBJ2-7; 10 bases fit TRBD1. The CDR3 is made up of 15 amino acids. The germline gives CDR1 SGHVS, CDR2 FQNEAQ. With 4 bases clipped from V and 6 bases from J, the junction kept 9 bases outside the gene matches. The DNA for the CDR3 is TGTGCCAGCAGCTCCCTTGGACAGGGGGAGAGCGAGCAGTACTTC. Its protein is CASSSLGQGESEQYF.

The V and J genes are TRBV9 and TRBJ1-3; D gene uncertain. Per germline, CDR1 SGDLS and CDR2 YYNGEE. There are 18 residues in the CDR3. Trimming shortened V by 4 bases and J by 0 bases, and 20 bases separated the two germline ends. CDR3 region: CASSHDEDGDSSGNTIYF. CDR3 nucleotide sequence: TGTGCCAGCAGCCATGACGAGGACGGGGATAGCTCTGGAAACACCATATATTTT.

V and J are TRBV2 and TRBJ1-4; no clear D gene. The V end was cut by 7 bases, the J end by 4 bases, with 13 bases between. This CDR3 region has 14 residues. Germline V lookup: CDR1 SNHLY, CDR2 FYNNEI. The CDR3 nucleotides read TGTGCCAGCATCAAGGACGGAGGTAATGAAAAACTGTTTTTT. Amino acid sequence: CASIKDGGNEKLFF.

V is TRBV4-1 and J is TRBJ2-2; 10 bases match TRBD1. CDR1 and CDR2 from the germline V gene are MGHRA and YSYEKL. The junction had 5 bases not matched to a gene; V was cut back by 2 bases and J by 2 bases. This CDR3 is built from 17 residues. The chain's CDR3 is CASSQPDRGLNTGELFF. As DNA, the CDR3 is TGCGCCAGCAGCCAACCCGACAGGGGGCTAAACACCGGGGAGCTGTTTTTT.

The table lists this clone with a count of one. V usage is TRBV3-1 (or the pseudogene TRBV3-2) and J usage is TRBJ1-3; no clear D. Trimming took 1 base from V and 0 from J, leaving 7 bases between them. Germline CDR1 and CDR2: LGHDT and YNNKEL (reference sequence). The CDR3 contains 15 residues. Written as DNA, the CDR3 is TGTGCCAGCAGCCAAGTCTCAGTCTCTGGAAACACCATATATTTT. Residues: CASSQVSVSGNTIYF.

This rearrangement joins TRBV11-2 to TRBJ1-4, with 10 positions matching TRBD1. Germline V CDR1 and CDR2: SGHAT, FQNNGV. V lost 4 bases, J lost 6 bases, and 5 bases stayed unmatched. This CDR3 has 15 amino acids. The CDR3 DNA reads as TGTGCCAGCAGCTCGAGGGGACAGGGGTATGAAAAACTGTTTTTT. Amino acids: CASSSRGQGYEKLFF. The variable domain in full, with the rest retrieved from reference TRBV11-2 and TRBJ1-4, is EAGVAQSPRYKIIEKRQSVAFWCNPISGHATLYWYQQILGQGPKLLIQFQNNGVVDDSQLPKDRFSAERLKGVDSTLKIQPAKLEDSAVYLCASSSRGQGYEKLFFGSGTQLSVL.

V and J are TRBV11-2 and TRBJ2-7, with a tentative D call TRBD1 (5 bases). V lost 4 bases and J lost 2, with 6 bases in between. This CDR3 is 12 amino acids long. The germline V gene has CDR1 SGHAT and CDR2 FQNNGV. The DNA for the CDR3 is TGTGCCAGCAGCTCAGGGACCTACGAGCAGTACTTC. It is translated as CASSSGTYEQYF.

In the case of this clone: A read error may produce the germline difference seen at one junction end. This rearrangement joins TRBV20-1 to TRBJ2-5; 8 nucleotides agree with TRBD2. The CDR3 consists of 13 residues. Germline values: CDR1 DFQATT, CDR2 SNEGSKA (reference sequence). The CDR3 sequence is CSASGPAGVSRHF. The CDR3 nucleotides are TGCAGTGCTAGTGGTCCAGCGGGGGTCTCCAGGCACTTC.

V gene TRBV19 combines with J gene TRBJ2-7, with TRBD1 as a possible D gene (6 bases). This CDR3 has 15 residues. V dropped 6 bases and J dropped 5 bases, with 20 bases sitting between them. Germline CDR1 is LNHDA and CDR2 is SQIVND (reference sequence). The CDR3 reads CASRPARGDLDEQYF. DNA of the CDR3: TGTGCCAGTAGACCCGCCAGGGGCGACTTGGACGAGCAGTACTTC.

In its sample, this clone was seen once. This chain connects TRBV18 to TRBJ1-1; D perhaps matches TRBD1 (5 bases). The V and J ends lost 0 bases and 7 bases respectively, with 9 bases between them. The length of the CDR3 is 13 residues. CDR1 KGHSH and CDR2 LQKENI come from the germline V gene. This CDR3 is CASSPPGQLEAFF. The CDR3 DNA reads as TGTGCCAGCTCACCACCGGGGCAGCTTGAAGCTTTCTTT.

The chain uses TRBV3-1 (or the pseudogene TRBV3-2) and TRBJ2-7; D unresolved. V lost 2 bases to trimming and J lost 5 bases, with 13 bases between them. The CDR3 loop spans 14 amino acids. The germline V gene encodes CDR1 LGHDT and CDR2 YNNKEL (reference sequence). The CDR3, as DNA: TGTGCCAGCAGCCAACAGGTTGAGTCACACGAGCAGTACTTC. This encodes CASSQQVESHEQYF.

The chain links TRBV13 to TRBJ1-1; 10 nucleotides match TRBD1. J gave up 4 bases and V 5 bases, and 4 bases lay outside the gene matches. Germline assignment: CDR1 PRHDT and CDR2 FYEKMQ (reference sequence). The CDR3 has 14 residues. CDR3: CASSDRGQGTEAFF. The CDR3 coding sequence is TGTGCCAGCAGCGACAGGGGGCAGGGCACTGAAGCTTTCTTT.

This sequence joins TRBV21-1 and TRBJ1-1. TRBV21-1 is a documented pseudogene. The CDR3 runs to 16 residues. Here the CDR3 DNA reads TGTGCCAGCAGCAAAGTCAGACGACGTGACTACACTGAAGCTTTCTTT. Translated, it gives CASSKVRRRDYTEAFF.

For the CDR3, the DNA is TGTGCCACCAGCAGAGATCGGACTGTCCCCGGGGAAGCTTTCTTT. It specifies CATSRDRTVPGEAFF. The V and J genes are TRBV15 and TRBJ1-1; unclear D gene. The CDR3 extends over 15 amino acids. Germline assignment: CDR1 LNHNV and CDR2 YYDKDF (reference sequence). The V gene lost 0 bases and the J gene lost 8 bases, with 16 bases spanning the gap.

The CDR3 loop is CASRTSLRETQYF. CDR3 nucleotides: TGTGCCAGCAGAACTAGTCTCCGCGAGACCCAGTACTTC. The chain joins TRBV27 to TRBJ2-5, with D tentatively TRBD2 (5 bases). The CDR3 totals 13 residues. Trimming stripped 6 bases from V and 5 bases from J, with 13 bases between. The germline V gene encodes CDR1 MNHEY and CDR2 SMNVEV (reference sequence).

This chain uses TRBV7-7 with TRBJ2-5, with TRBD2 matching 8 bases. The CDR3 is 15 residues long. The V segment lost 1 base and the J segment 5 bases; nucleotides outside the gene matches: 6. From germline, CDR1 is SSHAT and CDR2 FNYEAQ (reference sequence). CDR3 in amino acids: CASSLDGGAWETQYF. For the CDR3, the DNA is TGTGCCAGCAGCTTAGACGGGGGGGCCTGGGAGACCCAGTACTTC.

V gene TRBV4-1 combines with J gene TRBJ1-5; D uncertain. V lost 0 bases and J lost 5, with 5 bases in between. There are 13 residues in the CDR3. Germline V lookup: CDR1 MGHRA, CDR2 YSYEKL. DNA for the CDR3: TGCGCCAGCAGCCAAGAGTCTTATCAGCCCCAGCATTTT. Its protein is CASSQESYQPQHF.